This TCR beta chain was captured by sequencing in a study of PD-1 blockade in classical Hodgkin lymphoma. Findings and caveats of the study: Whereas CD4+ TCR diversity had risen significantly by C4D1, CD8+ TCR diversity had not.

Produced via immunoSEQ multiplex PCR; TCRdb's table is partial and in-frame only. The sample records roughly 60,000 clones, approximately 90% being singletons. Brentuximab vedotin exposure varied among the patients, all of whom had relapsed after autologous stem cell transplantation. Each best response was a complete response, a partial response or progressive disease. Regarding this clone: Antigen unknown.

This CDR3 is 13 amino acids long. Per germline, CDR1 SEHNR and CDR2 FQNEAQ (reference sequence). The ends were cut back, 3 bases at V and 11 bases at J, with 11 bases in the middle. The chain combines TRBV7-9 with TRBJ1-6; possibly TRBD1 for D (5 bases). The source material was peripheral blood mononuclear cells (PBMCs), sampled before the second cycle of nivolumab. This TCR derives from a human donor with classical Hodgkin lymphoma. CDR3 in amino acids: CASSLQGEAPLHF. Written as DNA, the CDR3 is TGTGCCAGCAGCTTGCAAGGGGAAGCACCCCTCCACTTT.